These 10 T cell receptor beta chains were sequenced from one sample in a study of blood T cell repertoires in COVID-19. TCRdb keeps only in-frame clones here, not all; method: immunoSEQ multiplex PCR. The sample includes roughly 200,000 clones, 88% of them seen just once. The source material was peripheral blood. Receptors were obtained from a man aged 65-85 years with acute or convalescent COVID-19.

V usage is TRBV5-1 and J usage is TRBJ2-7, with D maybe TRBD2 (5 bases). CDR3 length: 12 amino acids. Germline lookup yields CDR1 SGHRS and CDR2 YFSETQ. Trimming removed 1 base from V and 4 bases from J, with 6 bases in between. The CDR3 loop reads CASSLSGYEQYF. The DNA of the CDR3 is TGCGCCAGCAGCTTGTCGGGGTACGAGCAGTACTTC.

CDR3 amino acids: CASSVGTGKYEQYF. The CDR3 nucleotides read TGTGCCAGCAGCGTAGGAACAGGGAAATACGAGCAGTACTTC. V and J are TRBV9 and TRBJ2-7; D may be TRBD1 (6 bases). The germline gives CDR1 SGDLS, CDR2 YYNGEE. V gave up 0 bases and J gave up 4 bases, with 11 bases separating them. The CDR3 length is 14 residues.

This chain joins TRBV7-9 and TRBJ1-1, with D possibly being TRBD1 (5 bases). The CDR3 runs 14 residues. Trimming cost V 5 bases and J 4 bases, with 14 bases left between them. CDR1 SEHNR and CDR2 FQNEAQ come from the germline V gene (reference sequence). The CDR3 DNA reads TGTGCCAGCAGCCGTCCGCCGGGGGGCACTGAAGCTTTCTTT. Translated, it gives CASSRPPGGTEAFF.

The CDR3 protein is CASSSSGTGGSYNEQFF. The CDR3 DNA follows: TGTGCCAGCAGCTCATCCGGGACAGGGGGTTCCTACAATGAGCAGTTCTTC. The chain links TRBV5-4 to TRBJ2-1, with 11 bases aligning to TRBD1. There are 17 residues in the CDR3. V trimming: 3 bases; J trimming: 1 base; junction bases outside the gene matches: 6. The V gene's germline CDR1 is SGHNT and CDR2 YYREEE (reference sequence). The full variable domain, rest sourced from reference TRBV5-4 and TRBJ2-1, is ETGVTQSPTHLIKTRGQQVTLRCSSQSGHNTVSWYQQALGQGPQFIFQYYREEENGRGNFPPRFSGLQFPNYSSELNVNALELDDSALYLCASSSSGTGGSYNEQFFGPGTRLTVL.

The chain recombines TRBV3-1 (or the pseudogene TRBV3-2) with TRBJ2-1; 9 bases are shared with TRBD2. The V and J ends lost 5 bases and 4 bases, in that order; junction bases with no gene match: 6. CDR3 length: 15 residues. Looked up from germline, CDR1 is LGHDT and CDR2 is YNNKEL (reference sequence). In DNA, the CDR3 is TGTGCCAGCAGCGTATTAGCGGGAGTTTACAATGAGCAGTTCTTC. Its translation is CASSVLAGVYNEQFF.

V and J are TRBV28 and TRBJ1-1; no firm D call. The germline V gene has CDR1 MDHEN and CDR2 SYDVKM. Trimming cost V 6 bases and J 4 bases, with 18 bases left between them. This CDR3 has 15 amino acids. This CDR3 reads CASRTRSRMGTEAFF. CDR3 DNA: TGTGCCAGCAGAACTAGATCAAGGATGGGCACTGAAGCTTTCTTT.

The gene calls are TRBV7-9 and TRBJ2-1; 8 bases agree with TRBD1. The V and J ends lost 5 bases and 8 bases, in that order; junction bases with no gene match: 2. Germline CDR1 reads SEHNR; CDR2 reads FQNEAQ (reference sequence). The CDR3 is made up of 12 amino acids. CDR3 residues: CASSGQGYEQFF. CDR3 bases: TGTGCCAGCAGCGGACAGGGCTATGAGCAGTTCTTC.

The chain has TRBV5-4 and TRBJ1-1; 8 positions match TRBD1. Germline CDR1 SGHNT, CDR2 YYREEE (reference sequence). CDR3 size: 16 residues. J gave up 3 bases and V 3 bases, and 10 bases lay outside the gene matches. CDR3 in amino acids: CASSYSWTGSHTEAFF. CDR3 coding DNA: TGTGCCAGCAGCTATAGTTGGACAGGGAGTCACACTGAAGCTTTCTTT. The variable domain in full, completed from reference TRBV5-4 and TRBJ1-1, reads ETGVTQSPTHLIKTRGQQVTLRCSSQSGHNTVSWYQQALGQGPQFIFQYYREEENGRGNFPPRFSGLQFPNYSSELNVNALELDDSALYLCASSYSWTGSHTEAFFGQGTRLTVV.

V is TRBV28 and J is TRBJ2-1, with a possible D match to TRBD1 (6 bases). Germline loops: CDR1 MDHEN, CDR2 SYDVKM. The ends were cut back, 4 bases at V and 0 bases at J, with 16 bases in the middle. The CDR3 runs to 17 residues. The CDR3 region has the DNA TGTGCCAGCAGTTCTATAAGGGGACAAAGCTCCTACAATGAGCAGTTCTTC. This sequence encodes CASSSIRGQSSYNEQFF.

The V gene is TRBV15, the J gene TRBJ2-3; TRBD2 matches 7 bases. CDR1 is LNHNV, CDR2 YYDKDF, per germline (reference sequence). V shed 2 bases, J shed 0 bases, and the junction held 8 bases outside the gene matches. The CDR3 has 17 residues. In DNA, the CDR3 is TGTGCCACCAGCAGATCTCGGACTAGGGGAAGCACAGATACGCAGTATTTT. This encodes CATSRSRTRGSTDTQYF.